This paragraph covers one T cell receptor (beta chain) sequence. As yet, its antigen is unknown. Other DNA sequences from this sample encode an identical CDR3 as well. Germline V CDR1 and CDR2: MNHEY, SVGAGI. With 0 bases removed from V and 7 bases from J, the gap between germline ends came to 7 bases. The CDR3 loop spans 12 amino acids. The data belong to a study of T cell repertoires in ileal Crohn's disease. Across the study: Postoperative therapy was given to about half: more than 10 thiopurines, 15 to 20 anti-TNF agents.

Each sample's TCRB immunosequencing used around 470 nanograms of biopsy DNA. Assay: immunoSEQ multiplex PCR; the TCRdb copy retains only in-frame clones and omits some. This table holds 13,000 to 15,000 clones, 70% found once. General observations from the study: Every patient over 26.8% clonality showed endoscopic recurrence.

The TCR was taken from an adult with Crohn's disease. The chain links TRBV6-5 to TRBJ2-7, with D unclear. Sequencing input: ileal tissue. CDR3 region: CASSYSTGEQYF. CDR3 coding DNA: TGTGCCAGCAGTTACTCGACGGGTGAGCAGTACTTC.